Given below is one T cell receptor beta chain in context. The source of the sample is a study of T cells in Graves' hyperthyroidism and ophthalmopathy. Researchers took RNA transcripts and amplified the TCR beta CDR3 regions from them. With the HTBI primer set, the TCR CDR3 went through a first round of RT-PCR. TCRdb processed the multiplex PCR reads anew with MiXCR; each CDR3 protein has one entry. The sample lists 490,000 or so distinct CDR3 sequences; about 20% were seen once. The CDR3 contains 14 residues. CDR1 and CDR2 from the germline V gene are MNHEY and SVGEGT. The junction had 10 bases not matched to a gene; V was cut back by 4 bases and J by 7 bases.

The clonotype was recovered from a woman between 65 and 79 years old with Graves' ophthalmopathy. Sample: blood. The chain links TRBV6-2 or TRBV6-3 to TRBJ2-7, with TRBD1 matching 7 bases. This chain's CDR3 is CASSCDPGQKEQYF. For the CDR3, the DNA is TGTGCCAGCAGTTGCGATCCGGGACAGAAAGAGCAGTACTTC.